This TCR beta chain was documented in a study of regulatory T cells in long-lasting Graves disease. Arm-PCR of CDR3 regions with iRepertoire HTBI primers generated TCR beta libraries. In TCRdb, the multiplex PCR reads were re-called with MiXCR into one record per CDR3 protein. The sample lists 300,000 to 400,000 distinct CDR3 sequences; roughly 17% were seen once. V was clipped by 6 bases and J by 7 bases, with 13 bases between them. The germline CDR1 and CDR2 sequences are GTSNPN and SVGIG (reference sequence). The CDR3 has 12 residues. As to time point: newly diagnosed GD, antithyroid drugs for less than 3 months. PBMCs were the source of the RNA used for TCR sequencing. This clonotype was counted ten times or more. This same sample was also taken into another study, of T cells in Graves' hyperthyroidism and ophthalmopathy.

The chain is built from TRBV30 and TRBJ2-4, with a tentative D call TRBD1 (5 bases). The starting material was peripheral blood mononuclear cells (PBMCs), obtained at new diagnosis, from a patient treated with antithyroid drugs. This clonotype originated in a man aged 40-50 years with Graves disease. CDR3 in amino acids: CACANRQNIQYF. The CDR3 DNA reads as TGTGCCTGCGCGAACAGGCAGAACATTCAGTACTTC.